Presented here are 24 T cell receptor beta chains from one specimen sequenced in a study of T cell repertoires in cytomegalovirus infection. These receptors have no identified antigens. TCRdb re-called the reads through MiXCR, storing one row per CDR3 protein. The sample includes some 560,000 distinct CDR3 sequences, around 40% of them seen just once. The input for sequencing was cultured PBMCs, taken from culture after CMV antigen stimulation. Every receptor here comes from a human donor in good health (CMV status not recorded). Some clones in this sample may be carry-over from other donors' samples.

This chain links TRBV15 with TRBJ1-4, with D possibly matching TRBD1 (5 bases). Germline V gene data show CDR1 as LNHNV and CDR2 as YYDKDF (reference sequence). This CDR3 region has 12 residues. Trimming removed 6 bases from V and 7 bases from J, with 9 bases in between. The CDR3 DNA is TGTGCCACCAGAAGGGGTGGTGAAAAACTGTTTTTT. It encodes CATRRGGEKLFF.

This sequence joins TRBV28 and TRBJ1-2; TRBD1 matches at 10 bases. The junction had 9 bases not matched to a gene; V was cut back by 5 bases and J by 6 bases. The CDR3 runs 15 residues. Germline V gene data show CDR1 as MDHEN and CDR2 as SYDVKM. This CDR3 reads CASSLTGQGKDGYTF. CDR3 bases: TGTGCCAGCAGTCTAACGGGACAGGGGAAGGATGGCTACACCTTC.

This clonotype was counted between two and nine times. This rearrangement joins TRBV20-1 to TRBJ1-2, with no clear D. The germline V gene has CDR1 DFQATT and CDR2 SNEGSKA (reference sequence). The CDR3 covers 14 residues. CDR3 protein: CSALWNSPGYGYTF. The CDR3 coding sequence is TGCAGCGCTTTATGGAACTCCCCGGGCTATGGCTACACCTTC.

The chain links TRBV7-2 to TRBJ2-7; D is undetermined. Trimming pared 1 base from V and 7 bases from J, leaving 17 bases between. Germline CDR1 reads SGHTA; CDR2 reads FQGNSA. The CDR3 runs 15 residues. CDR3 coding DNA: TGTGCCAGCAGCTTAGGGGCTATCCCCTCGGAAGAGCAGTACTTC. Its translation is CASSLGAIPSEEQYF.

The J gene is TRBJ2-7, the V gene TRBV7-8, with a possible D match to TRBD2 (6 bases). CDR1 and CDR2 from the germline V gene are SGHVS and FQNEAQ. With 0 bases removed from V and 5 bases from J, the gap between germline ends came to 14 bases. The CDR3 sequence is 15 residues long. CDR3 amino acids: CASSLAPAGSHEQYF. In DNA form, the CDR3 reads TGTGCCAGCAGCTTAGCTCCTGCGGGATCTCACGAGCAGTACTTC. Supplemented by reference TRBV7-8 and TRBJ2-7, the full variable domain reads GAGVSQSPRYKVAKRGQDVALRCDPISGHVSLFWYQQALGQGPEFLTYFQNEAQLDKSGLPSDRFFAERPEGSVSTLKIQRTQQEDSAVYLCASSLAPAGSHEQYFGPGTRLTVT.

This clonotype has at least ten counts. The gene calls are TRBV7-9 and TRBJ2-7; 7 bases agree with TRBD1. Germline CDR1 SEHNR, CDR2 FQNEAQ (reference sequence). The ends lost 0 bases at V and 2 bases at J; junction bases unmatched: 7. The CDR3 length is 16 residues. CDR3 residues: CASSLAAGTAAYEQYF. DNA of the CDR3: TGTGCCAGCAGCTTAGCGGCCGGGACAGCAGCCTACGAGCAGTACTTC.

The chain recombines TRBV28 with TRBJ2-7; no definite D call. V was shortened by 3 bases and J by 4 bases, with 25 bases between the two germline ends. CDR1 is MDHEN and CDR2 is SYDVKM in the germline V gene. This CDR3 spans 18 amino acids. As DNA, the CDR3 is TGTGCCAGCAGTTTGGTCCGCTTATCCAATGGGGTCTCTTACGAGCAGTACTTC. Amino acids: CASSLVRLSNGVSYEQYF. The whole variable domain, filled in from reference TRBV28 and TRBJ2-7, reads DVKVTQSSRYLVKRTGEKVFLECVQDMDHENMFWYRQDPGLGLRLIYFSYDVKMKEKGDIPEGYSVSREKKERFSLILESASTNQTSMYLCASSLVRLSNGVSYEQYFGPGTRLTVT.

A few counts support this clonotype. The chain employs TRBV7-2 and TRBJ1-1, with TRBD1 identical over 7 bases. V dropped 4 bases and J dropped 4; count of bases not matched to a gene: 6. This CDR3 comprises 14 residues. CDR1 SGHTA and CDR2 FQGNSA come from the germline V gene. The CDR3 loop reads CASSYDREATEAFF. The CDR3 coding sequence is TGTGCCAGCAGCTACGACAGGGAGGCCACTGAAGCTTTCTTT.

J is TRBJ1-2 and V is TRBV7-2, with a possible D match to TRBD1 (5 bases). Germline loops: CDR1 SGHTA, CDR2 FQGNSA. The CDR3 totals 12 residues. Trimming left V 8 bases short and J 8 bases short, with 15 bases between. The DNA of the CDR3 is TGTGCCAGCCCCGCAGGTGGGGGGGGCTACACCTTC. Translating gives CASPAGGGGYTF.

This clonotype was counted between two and nine times. The genes are TRBV7-2 and TRBJ2-5; TRBD1 or TRBD2 may be the D gene (5 bases each). V lost 3 bases and J 2 bases, leaving 19 bases between the germline ends. Per germline, CDR1 SGHTA and CDR2 FQGNSA. This CDR3 spans 17 amino acids. The CDR3 nucleotides read TGTGCCAGCAGCTTTCGATACGCTAGCAGGGATCAAGAGACCCAGTACTTC. Encoded protein: CASSFRYASRDQETQYF.

This clonotype showed up just a few times. Here the CDR3 reads CASSLRRGPSGANVLTF. The CDR3 region has the DNA TGTGCCAGCAGCTTAAGGCGGGGTCCCTCTGGGGCCAACGTCCTGACTTTC. The genes are TRBV7-2 and TRBJ2-6; D perhaps matches TRBD2 (6 bases). Germline CDR1 SGHTA, CDR2 FQGNSA. This CDR3 has 17 amino acids. Trimming stripped 2 bases from V and 0 bases from J, with 11 bases between.

V gene TRBV6-2 or TRBV6-3 combines with J gene TRBJ2-2, with TRBD2 as a possible D gene (7 bases). V dropped 10 bases and J dropped 5 bases, with 17 bases sitting between them. CDR3 length equals 14 residues. From germline, CDR1 is MNHEY and CDR2 SVGEGT. In DNA, the CDR3 is TGTGCCACCTCAGGGAGGGGGACGACCGGGGAGCTGTTTTTT. Its translation: CATSGRGTTGELFF.

This rearrangement joins TRBV7-2 to TRBJ2-2; unclear D gene. The length of the CDR3 is 15 residues. Trimming stripped 1 base from V and 7 bases from J, with 13 bases between. Germline V gene data show CDR1 as SGHTA and CDR2 as FQGNSA. The CDR3 region is CASSLEAWGGGELFF. The CDR3 bases are TGTGCCAGCAGCTTAGAGGCGTGGGGTGGCGGGGAGCTGTTTTTT.

This clonotype was seen only a few times. The CDR3 here is CASSERAGRWSETQYF. The CDR3 DNA sequence: TGTGCCAGCAGTGAACGTGCTGGCAGGTGGTCGGAGACCCAGTACTTC. The chain has TRBV6-1 and TRBJ2-5; D gene uncertain. Germline values: CDR1 MNHNS, CDR2 SASEGT. V shed 2 bases and J shed 5 bases, with 18 bases lying between them. The CDR3 is 16 amino acids.

In this sample, this clonotype turned up a few times. The chain combines TRBV12-3 or TRBV12-4 with TRBJ2-1; 11 bases agree with TRBD2. This CDR3 region has 15 residues. Trimming at V came to 7 bases and at J to 6 bases, leaving 8 bases not matched to a gene. This chain's CDR3 is CASTYSGRARNEQFF. In DNA form, the CDR3 reads TGTGCCAGCACCTATAGCGGGAGGGCCCGCAATGAGCAGTTCTTC.

The CDR3, as DNA: TGTGCCAGCAGCTTGGGACAGGTCGATGCTTTCTTT. It yields the protein CASSLGQVDAFF. This chain links TRBV7-2 with TRBJ1-1, with 8 bases matching TRBD1. This CDR3 has 12 amino acids. Germline lookup yields CDR1 SGHTA and CDR2 FQGNSA. V shed 3 bases and J 11 bases; nucleotides not matched to a gene: 5.

This chain uses TRBV7-7 with TRBJ2-4, with D tentatively TRBD1 or TRBD2 (6 bases each). The CDR3 loop spans 23 amino acids. Germline CDR1 reads SSHAT; CDR2 reads FNYEAQ (reference sequence). Trimming removed 2 bases from V and 6 bases from J, with 38 bases in between. The CDR3: CASSLWKGHPGGPIRLWGNIQYF. Written as DNA, the CDR3 is TGTGCCAGCAGCTTATGGAAGGGACACCCCGGAGGGCCCATCCGATTATGGGGAAACATTCAGTACTTC.

This clonotype was detected a few times. The J gene is TRBJ2-4, the V gene TRBV7-2; D uncertain. The CDR3 totals 11 residues. The V gene lost 4 bases and the J gene lost 4 bases, with 2 bases spanning the gap. Germline V lookup: CDR1 SGHTA, CDR2 FQGNSA. The CDR3, as DNA: TGTGCCAGCAGCTCGAAAAACATTCAGTACTTC. Translated, it gives CASSSKNIQYF.

This clonotype was counted only a few times. This chain connects TRBV6-1 to TRBJ2-7; D ambiguous. This CDR3 comprises 17 residues. Germline-derived CDR1 and CDR2 are MNHNS and SASEGT. The ends were cut back, 2 bases at V and 4 bases at J, with 21 bases in the middle. The CDR3 here is CASSEWPSSSSDYEQYF. The CDR3 DNA is TGTGCCAGCAGTGAATGGCCCTCGAGCTCCTCTGATTACGAGCAGTACTTC.

V usage is TRBV11-2 and J usage is TRBJ2-1; 7 bases line up with TRBD1. From germline, CDR1 is SGHAT and CDR2 FQNNGV. The junction had 13 bases not matched to a gene; V was cut back by 8 bases and J by 12 bases. This CDR3 contains 13 residues. The CDR3 spells CASQGVNVGRQFF. The CDR3 nucleotides read TGTGCCAGCCAGGGGGTAAATGTAGGGCGGCAGTTCTTC.

This clonotype was recorded a few times. The chain is built from TRBV4-1 and TRBJ1-6, with D tentatively TRBD1 (5 bases). The length of the CDR3 is 14 residues. Per the germline V gene, CDR1 is MGHRA and CDR2 is YSYEKL. Trimming pared 2 bases from V and 9 bases from J, leaving 11 bases between. The CDR3 here is CASSQLGLGSPLHF. For the CDR3, the DNA is TGCGCCAGCAGCCAACTGGGGCTTGGTTCACCCCTCCACTTT.

This clonotype was seen a few times. The chain joins TRBV7-6 to TRBJ2-7; the D gene is possibly TRBD2 (5 bases). V was trimmed by 4 bases and J by 3 bases, leaving 16 bases between them. The CDR3 runs 15 residues. Germline CDR1 is SGHVS and CDR2 is FNYEAQ. In nucleotides, the CDR3 is TGTGCCAGCAGCTCTGGTGGAGGACCGGGCTACGAGCAGTACTTC. Encoded protein: CASSSGGGPGYEQYF.

This clonotype was counted between two and nine times. The chain has TRBV7-9 and TRBJ1-1, with D possibly TRBD1 on 5 matching bases. Deletions cut 6 bases from V and 0 bases from J, with 11 bases between. This CDR3 contains 14 residues. Germline V CDR1 and CDR2: SEHNR, FQNEAQ (reference sequence). CDR3 residues: CASRFDSLNTEAFF. For the CDR3, the DNA is TGTGCCAGCAGATTTGACAGCCTGAACACTGAAGCTTTCTTT.

The CDR3 loop reads CSARGSRDTQYF. The CDR3 nucleotides are TGCAGTGCTAGGGGTAGCAGGGATACGCAGTATTTT. V and J are TRBV20-1 and TRBJ2-3; no definite D call. V lost 3 bases and J 6 bases, leaving 10 bases between the germline ends. CDR3 size: 12 residues. The V gene's germline CDR1 is DFQATT and CDR2 SNEGSKA (reference sequence).